Following are 4 T cell receptor beta chains from one sample sequenced in a study of blood T cell repertoires in COVID-19 (TCRdb year 2020). Receptors were amplified or captured by the immunoSEQ multiplex PCR assay. TCRdb carries this immuneACCESS record with in-frame sequences only. Its versions omit some clonotypes, under half of them owing to an unresolved V gene in the studies checked, with the rest unexplained. For this sample there are hundreds of thousands of clones; 90% appear just once. In total, the top ten clones hold about 15% of the sample. The sample consisted of PBMCs or T cells enriched from blood (not recorded which). These receptors were taken from a man between 25 and 39 years old who had been exposed to COVID-19.

The genes are TRBV9 and TRBJ2-7; no clear D. V lost 0 bases, J lost 1 base, and 11 bases lay in between. Germline V CDR1 and CDR2: SGDLS, YYNGEE. This CDR3 spans 15 amino acids. The CDR3 loop reads CASSVGTPPSYEQYF. Here the CDR3 DNA reads TGTGCCAGCAGCGTAGGAACTCCGCCTTCCTACGAGCAGTACTTC.

V and J are TRBV5-5 and TRBJ2-1; TRBD2 agrees at 8 bases. CDR3 size: 14 residues. The V segment lost 2 bases and the J segment 9 bases; nucleotides outside the gene matches: 7. The germline V gene has CDR1 SGHKS and CDR2 YYEKEE (reference sequence). In nucleotides, the CDR3 is TGTGCCAGCAGCTTCATCTCCGCGGGGGGTGAGCAGTTCTTC. It encodes CASSFISAGGEQFF.

The chain is built from TRBV24-1 and TRBJ2-5; 9 nucleotides agree with TRBD1. The CDR3 is 16 residues long. Germline lookup yields CDR1 KGHDR and CDR2 SFDVKD. After removal of 3 bases from V and 4 bases from J, the junction contained 8 bases not matched to a gene. The CDR3 DNA is TGTGCCACCAGTGATCCGGGACAGGGAGGGGGAGAGACCCAGTACTTC. It encodes CATSDPGQGGGETQYF.

The genes are TRBV6-1 and TRBJ1-1; D gene uncertain. Trimming cost V 2 bases and J 7 bases, with 5 bases left between them. Looked up from germline, CDR1 is MNHNS and CDR2 is SASEGT. The CDR3 is made up of 11 amino acids. As DNA, the CDR3 is TGTGCCAGCAGTGAAACAAGTGAAGCTTTCTTT. It translates to CASSETSEAFF.